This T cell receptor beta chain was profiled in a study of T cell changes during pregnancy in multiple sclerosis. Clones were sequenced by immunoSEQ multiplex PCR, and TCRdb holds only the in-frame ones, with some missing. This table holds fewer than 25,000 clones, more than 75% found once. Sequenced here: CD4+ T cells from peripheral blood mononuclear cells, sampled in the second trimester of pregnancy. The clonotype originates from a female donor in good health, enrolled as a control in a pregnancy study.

In nucleotides, the CDR3 is TGTGCCAGCAGCTTGCCGGGGGGGCCAGATACGCAGTATTTT. Translation: CASSLPGGPDTQYF. This chain links TRBV5-6 with TRBJ2-3; 8 positions agree with TRBD2. From germline, CDR1 is SGHDT and CDR2 YYEEEE. The ends lost 1 base at V and 4 bases at J; junction bases unmatched: 2. The CDR3 sequence is 14 residues long.